The 18 T cell receptor beta chains presented below share a single source sample, sequenced in a study of metastatic and nonmetastatic thyroid tumors. Using MiXCR, TCRdb reanalyzed the PCR reads. The table has 4,000 to 5,500 clones, 20% to 25% seen once. All patients reached thyroid surgery having received no treatment beforehand. The source material was tumor tissue. The receptors derive from a male donor with papillary thyroid cancer or a benign thyroid nodule (not recorded which). Some clones in this sample may be carry-over from other donors' samples.

In its sample, this clone was seen many times. This chain links TRBV4-1 with TRBJ1-6; D is undetermined. V was clipped by 3 bases and J by 9 bases, with 15 bases between them. The CDR3 length is 15 residues. Germline CDR1 reads MGHRA; CDR2 reads YSYEKL. The CDR3 bases are TGCGCCAGCAGCCACGACGGGGAGTTTGGTTCACCCCTCCACTTT. The encoded protein is CASSHDGEFGSPLHF.

This clone is medium-sized. The rearrangement joins TRBV6-1 to TRBJ1-5, with TRBD1 identical over 8 bases. Looked up from germline, CDR1 is MNHNS and CDR2 is SASEGT. The CDR3 consists of 15 residues. V was clipped by 3 bases and J by 11 bases; unmatched bases: 12. In nucleotides, the CDR3 is TGTGCCAGCAGTGACAGGGGGCGATGGGCTGCGGCCCAGCATTTT. Protein: CASSDRGRWAAAQHF.

By proportion, this clone is medium-sized (0.01 to 0.1%). The chain joins TRBV5-1 to TRBJ1-2; 9 nucleotides line up with TRBD1. The CDR3 consists of 13 residues. V was clipped by 4 bases and J by 5 bases; unmatched bases: 3. The germline CDR1 and CDR2 sequences are SGHRS and YFSETQ. This CDR3 is CASSEGQGYGYTF. The CDR3, as DNA: TGCGCCAGCAGCGAGGGACAGGGATATGGCTACACCTTC.

The chain employs TRBV6-1 and TRBJ2-7; a weak D match, TRBD1 (5 bases). This CDR3 has 12 amino acids. CDR1 and CDR2 (germline): MNHNS, SASEGT. V was trimmed by 6 bases and J by 3 bases, leaving 9 bases between them. The CDR3 bases are TGTGCCAGCAGAAAAGACAGCTACGAGCAGTACTTC. The encoded protein is CASRKDSYEQYF.

The chain joins TRBV9 to TRBJ2-2; TRBD2 matches at 10 bases. The germline CDR1 and CDR2 sequences are SGDLS and YYNGEE. The V segment lost 2 bases and the J segment 3 bases; nucleotides outside the gene matches: 1. The CDR3 is made up of 15 amino acids. CDR3 protein: CASSVLAGDTGELFF. The DNA for the CDR3 is TGTGCCAGCAGCGTTCTAGCGGGAGACACCGGGGAGCTGTTTTTT.

This rearrangement joins TRBV14 to TRBJ1-3; a weak D match, TRBD1 (5 bases). CDR1 SGHDN and CDR2 FVKESK come from the germline V gene. This CDR3 region has 15 residues. The V and J ends lost 5 bases and 4 bases respectively, with 15 bases between them. CDR3 coding DNA: TGTGCCAGCAGCGGGGGACTTCTCTTCGGAAACACCATATATTTT. Its translation: CASSGGLLFGNTIYF.

This clone was seen at least ten times. This sequence may be a read error, since a much larger clone differs from it by one base. J is TRBJ2-7 and V is TRBV5-6; D is perhaps TRBD2 (5 bases). The CDR3 is made up of 13 amino acids. Germline CDR1 is SGHDT and CDR2 is YYEEEE. DNA of the CDR3: TGTGCCAGCAGCCCGGGAACAGCTTACGAGCAGCACTTC. It is translated as CASSPGTAYEQHF.

This chain uses TRBV28 with TRBJ2-7; weak D call: TRBD1 (6 bases). Germline lookup yields CDR1 MDHEN and CDR2 SYDVKM. V gave up 3 bases and J gave up 0 bases, with 15 bases separating them. The CDR3 has 16 amino acids. Written as DNA, the CDR3 is TGTGCCAGCAGTTTTGATTGGGGACATCGCTCCTACGAGCAGTACTTC. Amino acids: CASSFDWGHRSYEQYF.

V gene TRBV6-1 combines with J gene TRBJ2-7; D might be TRBD2 (7 bases). Trimming pared 3 bases from V and 3 bases from J, leaving 15 bases between. This CDR3 is built from 15 residues. Germline V gene sequence: CDR1 MNHNS, CDR2 SASEGT. CDR3 loop: CASSEVAGAGYEQYF. DNA of the CDR3: TGTGCCAGCAGTGAGGTTGCGGGGGCGGGCTACGAGCAGTACTTC.

J is TRBJ1-5 and V is TRBV4-2; 11 bases map to TRBD1. In germline, CDR1 is LGHNA, CDR2 YNFKEQ. V was pared by 3 bases and J by 0 bases, with 1 base of the junction left unmatched. This CDR3 has 16 residues. CDR3 in DNA: TGTGCCAGCAGCCAGGGGACAGGGGGTAGCAATCAGCCCCAGCATTTT. It is translated as CASSQGTGGSNQPQHF.

The rearrangement uses TRBV20-1 and TRBJ2-7, with a weak D call TRBD2 (6 bases). The CDR3 is 14 residues long. Trimming left V 5 bases short and J 3 bases short, with 17 bases between. From germline, CDR1 is DFQATT and CDR2 SNEGSKA (reference sequence). The CDR3 protein is CSALITGLFYEQYF. The CDR3 DNA is TGCAGTGCTCTTATCACGGGACTTTTCTACGAGCAGTACTTC.

This clone was counted a few times. V and J are TRBV10-1 and TRBJ2-2, with 8 bases matching TRBD2. The V segment lost 4 bases and the J segment 3 bases; nucleotides outside the gene matches: 10. The CDR3 is made up of 17 amino acids. Looked up from germline, CDR1 is WNHNN and CDR2 is SYGVQD (reference sequence). CDR3 nucleotides: TGCGCCAGCAGTGGGACCCGGGAGGGGATGGACACCGGGGAGCTGTTTTTT. Translating gives CASSGTREGMDTGELFF.

This sequence joins TRBV9 and TRBJ2-1; D is uncertain. CDR1 SGDLS and CDR2 YYNGEE come from the germline V gene. Trimming shortened V by 0 bases and J by 1 base, and 14 bases separated the two germline ends. This CDR3 spans 17 amino acids. The CDR3 region is CASSVEGVAVSYNEQFF. DNA of the CDR3: TGTGCCAGCAGCGTAGAAGGTGTGGCGGTTTCCTACAATGAGCAGTTCTTC.

This clone is medium-sized (0.01 to 0.1%) by share. The chain joins TRBV5-1 to TRBJ2-7; D may match TRBD1 or TRBD2 (5 bases each). In germline, CDR1 is SGHRS, CDR2 YFSETQ. The germline V and J ends were trimmed by 3 bases and 0 bases, with 16 bases remaining between them. This CDR3 region has 16 residues. This CDR3 reads CASSSGWGGSSYEQYF. CDR3 coding DNA: TGCGCCAGCAGCTCGGGATGGGGCGGTAGCTCCTACGAGCAGTACTTC.

V usage is TRBV30 and J usage is TRBJ2-7, with D tentatively TRBD2 (6 bases). CDR1 and CDR2 (germline): GTSNPN, SVGIG (reference sequence). The CDR3 extends over 15 amino acids. The V end lost 3 bases, the J end lost 1 base, and 16 bases lay between the germline ends. Written as DNA, the CDR3 is TGTGCCTGGAGCTCCGGGAGAGGAGCATCCTACGAGCAGTACTTC. This codes for CAWSSGRGASYEQYF.

By share of the sample, this clone is medium-sized. The V and J genes are TRBV30 and TRBJ2-1, with D perhaps matching TRBD2 (6 bases). CDR1 is GTSNPN, CDR2 SVGIG, per germline (reference sequence). The CDR3 runs 16 residues. Trimming took off 3 bases at V and 5 bases at J, with 20 bases between the two ends. The CDR3 DNA is TGTGCCTGGAGCCTCGGTGGAGGGCAGTGGAACAATGAGCAGTTCTTC. Translating gives CAWSLGGGQWNNEQFF.

This clone was seen more than once but under ten times. The chain recombines TRBV25-1 with TRBJ2-1; the match to TRBD1 covers 11 bases. After removal of 4 bases from V and 7 bases from J, the junction contained 6 bases not matched to a gene. In germline, CDR1 is MGHDK, CDR2 SYGVNS. This CDR3 has 15 residues. In DNA, the CDR3 is TGTGCCAGCAGTGCTAATTGGGACAGGGGGAATGAGCAGTTCTTC. The encoded protein is CASSANWDRGNEQFF. Looking up the rest from reference TRBV25-1 and TRBJ2-1 gives the full variable domain: EADIYQTPRYLVIGTGKKITLECSQTMGHDKMYWYQQDPGMELHLIHYSYGVNSTEKGDLSSESTVSRIRTEHFPLTLESARPSHTSQYLCASSANWDRGNEQFFGPGTRLTVL.

The chain recombines TRBV5-1 with TRBJ1-6; D gene uncertain. Trimming took 1 base from V and 6 from J, leaving 8 bases between them. The CDR3 has 14 residues. Germline V gene sequence: CDR1 SGHRS, CDR2 YFSETQ. The CDR3 sequence is CASSLLTANSPLHF. DNA of the CDR3: TGCGCCAGCAGCTTGTTGACCGCTAATTCACCCCTCCACTTT.